This is a list of T cell receptor beta chains from one sample in a study of blood T cell dynamics during melanoma immunotherapy. The protocol was immunoSEQ multiplex PCR, while the TCRdb copy is restricted to in-frame clones and leaves out a portion. This table has 25,000 to 35,000 clones, roughly 88% appearing once. Source: blood, taken from a patient treated with checkpoint blockade. The receptors here all came from a human donor with melanoma. Each CDR3 is given with its conserved first and last residue. The order of the fields is D gene, V gene, clone size, J gene, CDR3 protein, CDR3 DNA. D genes are given only for firm matches. Not every row has a clone size; where given, it reads once, few, many or a size class.

D: -; V: TRBV19; size: -; J: TRBJ1-3; CDR3: CASSISGNSGNTIYF; DNA: TGTGCCAGTAGTATATCAGGCAACTCTGGAAACACCATATATTTT
D: TRBD2; V: TRBV9; size: -; J: TRBJ2-1; CDR3: CASSVVAPSGGSNNEQFF; DNA: TGTGCCAGCAGCGTAGTAGCCCCTAGCGGGGGGAGTAACAATGAGCAGTTCTTC
D: -; V: TRBV19; size: -; J: TRBJ2-1; CDR3: CASSTLTLRGEQFF; DNA: TGTGCCAGTAGTACCTTAACCCTACGTGGAGAGCAGTTCTTC
D: -; V: TRBV5-1; size: -; J: TRBJ1-3; CDR3: CASSLETGRVGNTIYF; DNA: TGCGCCAGCAGCTTGGAAACAGGCAGGGTGGGAAACACCATATATTTT
D: -; V: TRBV11-2; size: -; J: TRBJ2-5; CDR3: CASSFNRAEETQYF; DNA: TGTGCCAGCAGCTTCAATAGGGCCGAGGAGACCCAGTACTTC
D: TRBD1; V: TRBV5-4; size: once; J: TRBJ2-5; CDR3: CASSSSGTGGQETQYF; DNA: TGTGCCAGCAGCTCGTCCGGGACAGGGGGCCAAGAGACCCAGTACTTC
D: TRBD2; V: TRBV2; size: -; J: TRBJ2-3; CDR3: CASSEVWTSLATDTQYF; DNA: TGTGCCAGCAGTGAAGTCTGGACTAGCCTCGCCACAGATACGCAGTATTTT
D: -; V: TRBV5-1; size: -; J: TRBJ2-6; CDR3: CASQGGRGYSGANVLTF; DNA: TGCGCCAGTCAAGGGGGACGGGGCTACTCTGGGGCCAACGTCCTGACTTTC
D: -; V: TRBV28; size: once; J: TRBJ2-1; CDR3: CASSSLMGEQFF; DNA: TGTGCCAGCAGTTCACTAATGGGGGAGCAGTTCTTC
D: TRBD1; V: TRBV30; size: -; J: TRBJ1-2; CDR3: CAWSVITGDNSYTF; DNA: TGTGCCTGGAGTGTTATAACAGGGGATAACAGCTACACCTTC
D: -; V: TRBV21-1; size: -; J: TRBJ2-7; CDR3: CASSIRSGGVGTRPYEQYF; DNA: TGTGCCAGCAGCATACGAAGCGGAGGGGTAGGGACTAGACCGTACGAGCAGTACTTC
D: TRBD1; V: TRBV5-4; size: -; J: TRBJ1-4; CDR3: CASSLGDRATNEKLFF; DNA: TGTGCCAGCAGCTTGGGGGACAGGGCAACTAATGAAAAACTGTTTTTT
D: -; V: TRBV28; size: once; J: TRBJ1-2; CDR3: CASSFRGVGGYTF; DNA: TGTGCCAGCAGTTTTAGGGGAGTTGGTGGCTACACCTTC
D: TRBD1; V: TRBV7-9; size: -; J: TRBJ1-4; CDR3: CASSLEDRDEKLFF; DNA: TGTGCCAGCAGCTTAGAGGACAGGGATGAAAAACTGTTTTTT
D: -; V: TRBV7-3; size: few; J: TRBJ2-1; CDR3: CASSSDRLYNEQFF; DNA: TGTGCCAGCAGCTCGGACAGACTTTACAATGAGCAGTTCTTC
D: -; V: TRBV7-2; size: once; J: TRBJ2-7; CDR3: CASSLVSQGYEQYF; DNA: TGTGCCAGCAGCTTAGTAAGTCAGGGGTACGAGCAGTACTTC
D: -; V: TRBV11-2; size: -; J: TRBJ1-1; CDR3: CASSLEVRGTEAFF; DNA: TGTGCCAGCAGCTTAGAGGTCAGGGGTACTGAAGCTTTCTTT
D: TRBD1; V: TRBV27; size: few; J: TRBJ1-6; CDR3: CASSPGTGGSSYNSPLHF; DNA: TGTGCCAGCAGTCCCGGGACAGGGGGTTCCTCCTATAATTCACCCCTCCACTTT
D: -; V: TRBV19; size: -; J: TRBJ1-5; CDR3: CASSFGRGSNQPQHF; DNA: TGTGCCAGTAGTTTCGGACGGGGGAGCAATCAGCCCCAGCATTTT
D: TRBD1; V: TRBV5-1; size: once; J: TRBJ2-2; CDR3: CASSLEQGAHTGELFF; DNA: TGCGCCAGCAGCTTGGAGCAGGGGGCGCACACCGGGGAGCTGTTTTTT
D: TRBD2; V: TRBV6-5; size: -; J: TRBJ2-7; CDR3: CASSYSLAGTDYEQYF; DNA: TGTGCCAGCAGTTACTCCTTAGCGGGAACGGACTACGAGCAGTACTTC
D: -; V: TRBV19; size: -; J: TRBJ2-5; CDR3: CASRIQGFAQETQYF; DNA: TGTGCCAGTAGGATACAGGGTTTCGCCCAAGAGACCCAGTACTTC
D: TRBD2; V: TRBV27; size: -; J: TRBJ2-7; CDR3: CASSFRRGTSGPSSYEQYF; DNA: TGTGCCAGCAGTTTCAGAAGAGGGACTAGCGGGCCGAGCTCCTACGAGCAGTACTTC
D: -; V: TRBV5-1; size: -; J: TRBJ2-2; CDR3: CASSLIELGQGVYPGELFF; DNA: TGCGCCAGCAGCTTAATCGAGCTCGGGCAGGGAGTCTATCCCGGGGAGCTGTTTTTT
D: -; V: TRBV29-1; size: once; J: TRBJ2-6; CDR3: CSVDISGANVLTF; DNA: TGCAGCGTTGACATCTCTGGGGCCAACGTCCTGACTTTC
D: -; V: TRBV9; size: -; J: TRBJ2-3; CDR3: CASSVGLGSTDTQYF; DNA: TGTGCCAGCAGCGTAGGTCTTGGAAGCACAGATACGCAGTATTTT
D: TRBD1; V: TRBV7-2; size: -; J: TRBJ1-6; CDR3: CASGGQGSSPLHF; DNA: TGTGCCAGTGGGGGACAGGGTAGTTCACCCCTCCACTTT
D: -; V: TRBV5-4; size: -; J: TRBJ2-3; CDR3: CASSAGGAARTDTQYF; DNA: TGTGCCAGCAGCGCGGGCGGGGCAGCTCGCACAGATACGCAGTATTTT
D: -; V: TRBV27; size: -; J: TRBJ2-5; CDR3: CASSQGTLNQETQYF; DNA: TGTGCCAGCAGCCAGGGGACGTTGAACCAAGAGACCCAGTACTTC
D: -; V: TRBV21-1; size: -; J: TRBJ1-1; CDR3: CASSKSSEAFF; DNA: TGTGCCAGCAGTAAGTCATCTGAAGCTTTCTTT
D: -; V: TRBV7-3; size: -; J: TRBJ2-7; CDR3: CASSRGGGSYEQYF; DNA: TGTGCCAGCAGCCGTGGAGGGGGGTCCTACGAGCAGTACTTC
D: -; V: TRBV6-5; size: -; J: TRBJ1-2; CDR3: CASTNQGPFGYTF; DNA: TGTGCCAGCACCAACCAGGGCCCATTTGGCTACACCTTC
D: TRBD1; V: TRBV6-1; size: -; J: TRBJ1-2; CDR3: CASSWDRGPYGYTF; DNA: TGTGCCAGCAGTTGGGACAGGGGCCCCTATGGCTACACCTTC
D: TRBD1; V: TRBV11-2; size: -; J: TRBJ1-6; CDR3: CASSLAGQQNSPLHF; DNA: TGTGCCAGCAGCTTAGCGGGACAGCAGAATTCACCCCTCCACTTT
D: -; V: TRBV2; size: -; J: TRBJ1-5; CDR3: CASSEEGWGPQPQHF; DNA: TGTGCCAGCAGTGAAGAGGGATGGGGGCCTCAGCCCCAGCATTTT
D: -; V: TRBV19; size: -; J: TRBJ2-5; CDR3: CASSAPGRQETQYF; DNA: TGTGCCAGTAGTGCCCCGGGAAGACAAGAGACCCAGTACTTC
D: TRBD2; V: TRBV6-4; size: -; J: TRBJ2-1; CDR3: CASSVEAGGYNEQFF; DNA: TGTGCCAGCAGTGTTGAAGCGGGAGGCTACAATGAGCAGTTCTTC
D: -; V: TRBV28; size: few; J: TRBJ1-1; CDR3: CASTISNTEAFF; DNA: TGTGCCAGCACCATATCCAACACTGAAGCTTTCTTT
D: TRBD2; V: TRBV4-2; size: -; J: TRBJ2-1; CDR3: CASSQEVREGSDEQFF; DNA: TGTGCCAGCAGCCAAGAAGTCCGGGAGGGGTCGGATGAGCAGTTCTTC
D: TRBD1; V: TRBV6-4; size: -; J: TRBJ1-1; CDR3: CASSASTWDRDTEAFF; DNA: TGTGCCAGCAGTGCCTCCACCTGGGACAGGGACACTGAAGCTTTCTTT
D: TRBD2; V: TRBV11-2; size: -; J: TRBJ2-2; CDR3: CASSLVGRYTGELFF; DNA: TGTGCCAGCAGCTTAGTCGGGAGGTACACCGGGGAGCTGTTTTTT
D: TRBD1; V: TRBV10-3; size: -; J: TRBJ2-7; CDR3: CAISESGQGLTERYF; DNA: TGTGCCATCAGTGAGAGTGGACAGGGACTTACCGAGCGGTACTTC
D: -; V: TRBV7-2; size: once; J: TRBJ2-3; CDR3: CASTLSLSQYF; DNA: TGTGCCAGCACCTTGTCGCTTTCGCAGTATTTT
D: -; V: TRBV7-2; size: -; J: TRBJ2-3; CDR3: CASSPQDTQYF; DNA: TGTGCCAGCAGCCCCCAAGATACGCAGTATTTT
D: -; V: TRBV7-9; size: once; J: TRBJ1-1; CDR3: CAGRESGTEAFF; DNA: TGTGCCGGACGGGAATCTGGAACTGAAGCTTTCTTT